These 7 T cell receptor beta chains were all obtained from the same sample, sequenced in a study of response to subunit inactivated influenza vaccine. TCRdb passed the RT-PCR reads through MiXCR, listing each CDR3 protein once. The sample holds 250,000 to 350,000 distinct CDR3 sequences, about 20% seen once. The specimen comprised PBMCs from blood, sampled 21 months after vaccination. The receptors originated from a man between 50 and 75 years old who received an inactivated influenza vaccine.

This clonotype was counted between two and nine times. V and J are TRBV20-1 and TRBJ1-2; D remains unclear. Germline V gene data show CDR1 as DFQATT and CDR2 as SNEGSKA (reference sequence). The germline V and J ends were trimmed by 5 bases and 8 bases, with 15 bases remaining between them. There are 12 residues in the CDR3. CDR3 nucleotide sequence: TGCAGTGCTGCCCTTTGGGGAATGGGCTACACCTTC. It is translated as CSAALWGMGYTF.

This clonotype was observed once. The chain is built from TRBV20-1 and TRBJ2-7; D remains unclear. In germline, CDR1 is DFQATT, CDR2 SNEGSKA (reference sequence). Trimming cost V 6 bases and J 6 bases, with 12 bases left between them. CDR3 length: 11 amino acids. CDR3 nucleotide sequence: TGCAGTGCGGACCGGCGACCCGAGCAGTACTTC. This codes for CSADRRPEQYF.

The chain couples TRBV5-1 to TRBJ2-2; D may be TRBD2 (5 bases). The germline V gene has CDR1 SGHRS and CDR2 YFSETQ. The CDR3 loop spans 16 amino acids. V was trimmed by 2 bases and J by 4 bases, leaving 15 bases between them. CDR3 nucleotides: TGCGCCAGCAGCTTCAACATGGATCGGGGCACCGGGGAGCTGTTTTTT. Its protein product is CASSFNMDRGTGELFF.

In its sample, this clonotype was seen a few times. This chain uses TRBV20-1 with TRBJ1-1; D gene uncertain. This CDR3 spans 11 amino acids. V was clipped by 5 bases and J by 5 bases, with 9 bases between them. CDR1 is DFQATT and CDR2 is SNEGSKA in the germline V gene (reference sequence). The CDR3 DNA follows: TGCAGTGCTTTCGAACAAACTGAAGCTTTCTTT. It is translated as CSAFEQTEAFF.

The rearrangement uses TRBV18 and TRBJ2-5, with 9 nucleotides matching TRBD2. Germline-derived CDR1 and CDR2 are KGHSH and LQKENI. This CDR3 contains 16 residues. V lost 1 base and J lost 4; bases outside the gene matches: 7. The CDR3 region has the DNA TGTGCCAGCTCACCACGGAGGATAGCGGGAGTAGAGACCCAGTACTTC. Amino acid sequence: CASSPRRIAGVETQYF.

This chain uses TRBV6-2 or TRBV6-3 with TRBJ2-7; 8 bases fit TRBD2. V lost 0 bases and J lost 1; bases outside the gene matches: 5. Germline V gene data show CDR1 as MNHEY and CDR2 as SVGEGT. This CDR3 comprises 16 residues. In DNA form, the CDR3 reads TGTGCCAGCAGTTACTCTCGGACTAGCAATTCCTACGAGCAGTACTTC. The encoded protein is CASSYSRTSNSYEQYF.

The V call is TRBV11-2, the J call TRBJ2-1; tentative D call: TRBD2 (6 bases). Trimming cost V 5 bases and J 9 bases, with 17 bases left between them. The CDR3 is 14 residues long. Germline CDR1 and CDR2: SGHAT and FQNNGV. CDR3 sequence: CASSLPSSASEQFF. For the CDR3, the DNA is TGTGCCAGCAGCCTGCCGTCTAGCGCCAGTGAGCAGTTCTTC.